These 10 T cell receptor beta chains came from one sample sequenced in a study of CD8 T cells in ankylosing spondylitis (dated by TCRdb to the late 2010s). The study at large found these results: Blood from ankylosing spondylitis patients appeared to be characterized by a TCR beta motif composed of several highly homologous amino acid variants.

Their antigens remain unidentified. The library was built by means of 5' RACE. The sample was run on an Illumina HiSeq 2500. The raw public reads went through TCRdb reprocessing: fastp at Q25, MiXCR clone calling, in-frame beta chains kept. A single entry per CDR3 protein holds the most common genes and DNA from its merged rows. The sample table shows about 200,000 distinct CDR3 sequences, and around 7.9% are seen once. The ten biggest clones cover 12% to 15% of the sample. The sample taken for sequencing was blood, either unsorted or a sorted T cell fraction (not recorded which). The receptors stem from a male donor with ankylosing spondylitis.

This clonotype was counted ten times or more. The genes are TRBV12-3 or TRBV12-4 and TRBJ2-7; perhaps TRBD1 as D (6 bases). The CDR3 is 13 amino acids. Trimming took 8 bases from V and 2 from J, leaving 13 bases between them. The CDR3 nucleotides are TGTGCCAGCCGGGGCAGGGACACCTACGAGCAGTACTTC. Amino acid sequence: CASRGRDTYEQYF.

A few counts support this clonotype. The chain is built from TRBV20-1 and TRBJ2-7, with D possibly being TRBD2 (6 bases). Trimming left V 1 base short and J 4 bases short, with 17 bases between. The CDR3 has 15 amino acids. Germline CDR1 reads DFQATT; CDR2 reads SNEGSKA (reference sequence). Here the CDR3 reads CSARAGDSVRYEQYF. The CDR3 DNA reads TGCAGTGCTAGAGCCGGGGACTCCGTCCGATACGAGCAGTACTTC.

This clonotype was seen at least ten times. The chain links TRBV11-2 to TRBJ2-7; tentatively, D is TRBD1 or TRBD2 (5 bases each). This CDR3 region has 19 residues. CDR1 SGHAT and CDR2 FQNNGV come from the germline V gene. V gave up 1 base and J gave up 5 bases, with 27 bases separating them. The DNA of the CDR3 is TGTGCCAGCAGCTTAGGCACACGGACCGGGACCTGGGGCCCCCACGAGCAGTACTTC. It specifies CASSLGTRTGTWGPHEQYF. Full variable domain (missing parts from reference TRBV11-2 and TRBJ2-7): EAGVAQSPRYKIIEKRQSVAFWCNPISGHATLYWYQQILGQGPKLLIQFQNNGVVDDSQLPKDRFSAERLKGVDSTLKIQPAKLEDSAVYLCASSLGTRTGTWGPHEQYFGPGTRLTVT.

This clonotype has at least ten counts. The V call is TRBV14, the J call TRBJ2-1; 9 bases are shared with TRBD2. This CDR3 region has 15 residues. The J segment lost 8 bases and the V segment lost 6 bases, leaving 11 bases of the junction unmatched. Germline V gene lookup returns CDR1 SGHDN and CDR2 FVKESK. CDR3 coding DNA: TGTGCCAGCAGTCGACTTAGCGGGAGAAGGGATGAGCAGTTCTTC. This encodes CASSRLSGRRDEQFF.

This clonotype was seen ten or more times. The chain recombines TRBV12-3 or TRBV12-4 with TRBJ2-4; D gene unclear. Trimming pared 0 bases from V and 6 bases from J, leaving 6 bases between. The CDR3 length is 13 residues. The CDR3 nucleotides are TGTGCCAGCAGTTTAGCAGACGGAAACATTCAGTACTTC. Translating it yields CASSLADGNIQYF.

This clonotype showed up just once. J is TRBJ2-7 and V is TRBV4-3, with TRBD1 matching 10 bases. The CDR3 is 15 amino acids. J was trimmed by 6 bases and V by 1 base; bases with no gene match: 6. CDR1 and CDR2 (germline): LGHNA, YSLEER. Here the CDR3 reads CASSQGTGGGGEQYF. DNA of the CDR3: TGCGCCAGCAGCCAAGGGACAGGGGGAGGGGGCGAGCAGTACTTC.

The CDR3 loop reads CSAIGIGQEINYGYTF. In DNA, the CDR3 is TGCAGTGCCATCGGAATCGGACAGGAGATTAACTATGGCTACACCTTC. The rearrangement uses TRBV20-1 and TRBJ1-2, with 7 nucleotides matching TRBD1. The CDR3 is made up of 16 amino acids. Germline assignment: CDR1 DFQATT and CDR2 SNEGSKA (reference sequence). J gave up 1 base and V 6 bases, and 14 bases lay outside the gene matches.

This chain connects TRBV23-1 to TRBJ2-1, with D possibly matching TRBD2 (6 bases). TRBV23-1 is reported as an ORF; its role is uncertain. This CDR3 comprises 15 residues. V lost 4 bases and J lost 5, with 15 bases in between. The DNA of the CDR3 is TGCGCCAGCAGTCGCCCGCGGACGGGAGACAATGAGCAGTTCTTC. As protein: CASSRPRTGDNEQFF.

This clonotype showed up just a few times. This chain connects TRBV29-1 to TRBJ1-2; possible D gene TRBD1, 5 bases. V dropped 3 bases and J dropped 5 bases, with 16 bases sitting between them. There are 14 residues in the CDR3. From germline, CDR1 is SQVTM and CDR2 ANQGSEA. The CDR3 sequence: CSVDIVSGQYGYTF. Here the CDR3 DNA reads TGCAGCGTTGACATAGTATCAGGGCAGTATGGCTACACCTTC.

In its sample, this clonotype was seen many times. The rearrangement joins TRBV7-9 to TRBJ1-2; D remains unclear. Germline lookup yields CDR1 SEHNR and CDR2 FQNEAQ (reference sequence). CDR3 length: 11 residues. V shed 8 bases and J shed 7 bases, with 11 bases lying between them. The CDR3 nucleotides read TGTGCCAGCGCTCTCACTGCTGGCTACACCTTC. Amino acid sequence: CASALTAGYTF. The full variable domain, its missing parts supplied by reference TRBV7-9 and TRBJ1-2, is DTGVSQNPRHKITKRGQNVTFRCDPISEHNRLYWYRQTLGQGPEFLTYFQNEAQLEKSRLLSDRFSAERPKGSFSTLEIQRTEQGDSAMYLCASALTAGYTFGSGTRLTVV.